Presented here are 30 T cell receptor beta chains from one specimen sequenced in a study of blood T cell repertoires in COVID-19. This table comes from immunoSEQ multiplex PCR, and its TCRdb copy is limited to in-frame clones, with some not included. The profile shows approximately 270,000 clones, 70% to 90% of them singletons. Sequences were obtained from peripheral blood. The receptors derive from a man in his late teens or twenties with active or convalescent COVID-19.

This chain links TRBV13 with TRBJ2-7; 13 bases match TRBD2. V was pared by 5 bases and J by 2 bases, with 9 bases of the junction left unmatched. The CDR3 loop spans 17 amino acids. Germline V gene data show CDR1 as PRHDT and CDR2 as FYEKMQ (reference sequence). For the CDR3, the DNA is TGTGCCAGCAGCATAAGGACTAGCGGGGGTATTACCTACGAGCAGTACTTC. Its protein is CASSIRTSGGITYEQYF.

The rearrangement links TRBV9 to TRBJ1-3; possibly TRBD1 for D (5 bases). The germline gives CDR1 SGDLS, CDR2 YYNGEE. This CDR3 has 16 residues. V lost 4 bases, J lost 0 bases, and 14 bases lay in between. CDR3 sequence reads: CASSLRGGNSGNTIYF. CDR3 coding DNA: TGTGCCAGCAGCCTCCGGGGCGGGAACTCTGGAAACACCATATATTTT.

This chain uses TRBV7-3 with TRBJ2-3; maybe TRBD2 (6 bases). The CDR3 sequence is 15 residues long. Germline V lookup: CDR1 SGHTA, CDR2 FQGTGA. V lost 3 bases to trimming and J lost 5 bases, with 15 bases between them. The CDR3 nucleotides read TGTGCCAGCAGCTTTCTAAGGCGGGGCATAGATACGCAGTATTTT. Encoded protein: CASSFLRRGIDTQYF.

The chain couples TRBV4-3 to TRBJ2-1, with 10 bases matching TRBD1. After removal of 0 bases from V and 5 bases from J, the junction contained 4 bases not matched to a gene. Looked up from germline, CDR1 is LGHNA and CDR2 is YSLEER. The CDR3 has 16 amino acids. As DNA, the CDR3 is TGCGCCAGCAGCCAAGATAGGGGACAGGGGAACAATGAGCAGTTCTTC. Its translation: CASSQDRGQGNNEQFF.

The V call is TRBV28, the J call TRBJ1-2; TRBD1 might be the D (6 bases). The CDR3 spans 15 residues. The V and J ends lost 6 bases and 3 bases respectively, with 17 bases between them. Germline V gene sequence: CDR1 MDHEN, CDR2 SYDVKM. CDR3 amino acids: CASRHIRDKYYGYTF. CDR3 DNA sequence: TGTGCCAGCAGACATATACGGGACAAGTACTATGGCTACACCTTC.

The chain couples TRBV11-2 to TRBJ1-1; D gene unclear. Germline CDR1 is SGHAT and CDR2 is FQNNGV. V lost 5 bases, J lost 1 base, and 14 bases lay in between. This CDR3 region has 15 residues. CDR3 bases: TGTGCCAGCAGCATCGCAGGAAAGTCGAACACTGAAGCTTTCTTT. Amino acid sequence: CASSIAGKSNTEAFF.

This chain links TRBV15 with TRBJ2-1; the match to TRBD2 covers 8 bases. Per germline, CDR1 LNHNV and CDR2 YYDKDF (reference sequence). The CDR3 is 15 amino acids. The J segment lost 4 bases and the V segment lost 0 bases, leaving 2 bases of the junction unmatched. The CDR3 DNA is TGTGCCACCAGCAGAGACCTAGCGGGTTACAATGAGCAGTTCTTC. Translation gives CATSRDLAGYNEQFF.

The chain employs TRBV3-1 (or the pseudogene TRBV3-2) and TRBJ2-1; TRBD2 matches 15 bases. There are 17 residues in the CDR3. The germline V gene encodes CDR1 LGHDT and CDR2 YNNKEL (reference sequence). The trim removed 2 bases at V and 6 bases at J, leaving 5 bases unmatched. The CDR3 DNA reads as TGTGCCAGCAGCCAAAATTCGGGACTAGCGGGGGGCAATGAGCAGTTCTTC. Translated, it gives CASSQNSGLAGGNEQFF.

This chain uses TRBV28 with TRBJ1-5; D unclear. V dropped 4 bases and J dropped 6 bases, with 16 bases sitting between them. Per germline, CDR1 MDHEN and CDR2 SYDVKM. This CDR3 spans 15 amino acids. CDR3 bases: TGTGCCAGCAGTTCCCCCCAGGCATTGGGTCAGCCCCAGCATTTT. This encodes CASSSPQALGQPQHF.

The CDR3 region has the DNA TGTGCCAACAGGCGACAGGAAAACACCGGGGAGCTGTTTTTT. Amino acid sequence: CANRRQENTGELFF. The rearrangement uses TRBV10-3 and TRBJ2-2, with TRBD1 as a possible D gene (6 bases). V dropped 10 bases and J dropped 2 bases, with 14 bases sitting between them. CDR3 length: 14 residues. Germline V gene sequence: CDR1 ENHRY, CDR2 SYGVKD.

The gene calls are TRBV11-2 and TRBJ2-1; maybe TRBD2 (5 bases). V lost 1 base to trimming and J lost 1 base, with 5 bases between them. Germline lookup yields CDR1 SGHAT and CDR2 FQNNGV. The CDR3 loop spans 14 amino acids. The CDR3 DNA reads TGTGCCAGCAGCTTAGGAGGGTCCTACAATGAGCAGTTCTTC. The encoded protein is CASSLGGSYNEQFF.

The gene calls are TRBV29-1 and TRBJ2-7; D unclear. This CDR3 comprises 12 residues. Trimming took 4 bases from V and 1 from J, leaving 8 bases between them. Looked up from germline, CDR1 is SQVTM and CDR2 is ANQGSEA. CDR3 residues: CSVAHISYEQYF. CDR3 nucleotide sequence: TGCAGCGTTGCTCACATTTCCTACGAGCAGTACTTC.

This rearrangement joins TRBV9 to TRBJ2-5; D perhaps matches TRBD1 (6 bases). The V end was cut by 4 bases, the J end by 1 base, with 11 bases between. Per the germline V gene, CDR1 is SGDLS and CDR2 is YYNGEE. The CDR3 has 14 amino acids. This chain's CDR3 is CASSQGQPQETQYF. The CDR3 DNA sequence: TGTGCCAGCAGCCAAGGACAGCCCCAAGAGACCCAGTACTTC.

This clone was counted once. The chain joins TRBV5-6 to TRBJ1-6; D unresolved. Germline CDR1 and CDR2: SGHDT and YYEEEE. V lost 1 base and J lost 10, with 12 bases in between. This CDR3 contains 14 residues. The CDR3 region is CASSLFMGRSPLHF. CDR3 nucleotides: TGTGCCAGCAGCTTGTTTATGGGGAGGTCACCCCTCCACTTT.

As to this clone: Other DNA sequences within the sample encode an identical CDR3. V and J are TRBV11-1 and TRBJ1-1, with D hard to call. The CDR3 sequence is 13 residues long. CDR1 is SGHAT and CDR2 is FQDESV in the germline V gene (reference sequence). V was cut by 1 base and J by 3 bases, with 6 bases left in between. This chain's CDR3 is CASSLDRDTEAFF. CDR3 DNA: TGTGCCAGCAGCTTAGACAGAGACACTGAAGCTTTCTTT. Drawing the rest from reference TRBV11-1 and TRBJ1-1, the complete variable domain is EAEVAQSPRYKITEKSQAVAFWCDPISGHATLYWYRQILGQGPELLVQFQDESVVDDSQLPKDRFSAERLKGVDSTLKIQPAELGDSAMYLCASSLDRDTEAFFGQGTRLTVV.

The rearrangement uses TRBV19 and TRBJ2-5; TRBD2 agrees at 7 bases. Unmatched junction bases numbered 6, after V lost 4 bases and J lost 4 bases. The CDR3 is 14 amino acids. Germline CDR1 is LNHDA and CDR2 is SQIVND (reference sequence). CDR3: CASSSGGGLETQYF. In DNA, the CDR3 is TGTGCCAGTAGTAGTGGGGGGGGACTAGAGACCCAGTACTTC.

The V gene is TRBV13, the J gene TRBJ2-1; the match to TRBD2 covers 14 bases. CDR1 is PRHDT, CDR2 FYEKMQ, per germline (reference sequence). J gave up 4 bases and V 7 bases, and 12 bases lay outside the gene matches. CDR3 length: 18 residues. As DNA, the CDR3 is TGTGCCAGCACCCATGGGACTAGCGGGAGTGGTCGGTACAATGAGCAGTTCTTC. It encodes CASTHGTSGSGRYNEQFF.

The chain is built from TRBV7-2 and TRBJ1-2, with 7 bases fitting TRBD1. The CDR3 contains 14 residues. Germline loops: CDR1 SGHTA, CDR2 FQGNSA. V lost 5 bases and J lost 8; bases outside the gene matches: 11. In DNA form, the CDR3 reads TGTGCCAGCAGCCCACAGGAGGGGGCGCAAGGCTACACCTTC. It is translated as CASSPQEGAQGYTF.

This chain joins TRBV7-2 and TRBJ2-1; D uncertain. From germline, CDR1 is SGHTA and CDR2 FQGNSA. The CDR3 is made up of 13 amino acids. V dropped 2 bases and J dropped 3 bases, with 5 bases sitting between them. CDR3 in DNA: TGTGCCAGCAGCTTAACAAACTACAATGAGCAGTTCTTC. This codes for CASSLTNYNEQFF.

The V gene is TRBV5-6, the J gene TRBJ1-1; D is undetermined. The CDR3 extends over 15 amino acids. CDR1 is SGHDT and CDR2 is YYEEEE in the germline V gene. V dropped 1 base and J dropped 0 bases, with 10 bases sitting between them. The CDR3 DNA reads TGTGCCAGCAGCTTGAGGGAGTTATTGAACACTGAAGCTTTCTTT. Translating it yields CASSLRELLNTEAFF.

The chain uses TRBV27 and TRBJ2-7; TRBD1 might be the D (5 bases). The CDR3 contains 14 residues. CDR1 and CDR2 (germline): MNHEY, SMNVEV (reference sequence). Trimming stripped 5 bases from V and 2 bases from J, with 13 bases between. CDR3 in amino acids: CASSPLTAPYEQYF. The CDR3 region has the DNA TGTGCCAGCAGTCCACTGACAGCTCCCTACGAGCAGTACTTC.

The CDR3 nucleotides read TGCGCCAGCAGCCCCCGCGGAGATACGCAGTATTTT. The encoded protein is CASSPRGDTQYF. The J gene is TRBJ2-3, the V gene TRBV5-1; D is uncertain. The CDR3 totals 12 residues. Looked up from germline, CDR1 is SGHRS and CDR2 is YFSETQ. V lost 4 bases, J lost 5 bases, and 8 bases lay in between. The whole variable domain, filled in from reference TRBV5-1 and TRBJ2-3, reads KAGVTQTPRYLIKTRGQQVTLSCSPISGHRSVSWYQQTPGQGLQFLFEYFSETQRNKGNFPGRFSGRQFSNSRSEMNVSTLELGDSALYLCASSPRGDTQYFGPGTRLTVL.

This chain links TRBV29-1 with TRBJ1-3; D not certain. V was pared by 4 bases and J by 0 bases, with 7 bases between. The CDR3 length is 13 residues. Per germline, CDR1 SQVTM and CDR2 ANQGSEA. CDR3 sequence: CSVADLSGNTIYF. The CDR3 DNA reads as TGCAGCGTTGCAGATCTCTCTGGAAACACCATATATTTT.

The V call is TRBV4-3, the J call TRBJ2-2; D gene ambiguous. The ends were cut back, 0 bases at V and 3 bases at J, with 5 bases in the middle. Germline CDR1 LGHNA, CDR2 YSLEER. This CDR3 region has 14 residues. CDR3 loop: CASSQDSYTGELFF. The CDR3 DNA sequence: TGCGCCAGCAGCCAAGATAGTTACACCGGGGAGCTGTTTTTT.

The V call is TRBV4-3, the J call TRBJ2-3, with TRBD1 matching over 9 bases. CDR1 and CDR2 from the germline V gene are LGHNA and YSLEER. V dropped 0 bases and J dropped 4; count of bases not matched to a gene: 5. The CDR3 length is 16 residues. The CDR3 bases are TGCGCCAGCAGCCAAGACGGACAGGGGAACGCAGATACGCAGTATTTT. The encoded protein is CASSQDGQGNADTQYF.

The gene calls are TRBV5-4 and TRBJ1-1; 8 nucleotides line up with TRBD1. Germline V CDR1 and CDR2: SGHNT, YYREEE (reference sequence). Germline trimming cut 0 bases from V and 5 bases from J; bases unmatched to any gene: 9. The CDR3 is 16 residues long. The CDR3 DNA reads TGTGCCAGCAGCTTGGCAGGGGGCCAGGGTAAAACTGAAGCTTTCTTT. It is translated as CASSLAGGQGKTEAFF.

The chain has TRBV3-1 (or the pseudogene TRBV3-2) and TRBJ2-2; 8 positions match TRBD2. V lost 3 bases, J lost 4 bases, and 13 bases stayed unmatched. From germline, CDR1 is LGHDT and CDR2 YNNKEL (reference sequence). This CDR3 region has 18 residues. The CDR3 sequence: CASSQSPLGLVGTGELFF. DNA of the CDR3: TGTGCCAGCAGCCAGTCGCCCCTGGGACTAGTGGGCACCGGGGAGCTGTTTTTT.

The chain is built from TRBV30 and TRBJ1-1; no definite D call. Germline-derived CDR1 and CDR2 are GTSNPN and SVGIG (reference sequence). The CDR3 extends over 13 amino acids. Trimming shortened V by 0 bases and J by 0 bases, and 5 bases separated the two germline ends. The CDR3 protein is CAWSVQLNTEAFF. For the CDR3, the DNA is TGTGCCTGGAGTGTACAATTGAACACTGAAGCTTTCTTT.

The J gene is TRBJ2-7, the V gene TRBV9; TRBD2 is a possible D gene (5 bases). Germline V CDR1 and CDR2: SGDLS, YYNGEE. This CDR3 region has 16 residues. The V end was cut by 4 bases, the J end by 7 bases, with 24 bases between. The CDR3 protein is CASSTPRRMGSGEQYF. For the CDR3, the DNA is TGTGCCAGCAGCACCCCCAGGAGGATGGGCTCGGGGGAGCAGTACTTC.

The V call is TRBV13, the J call TRBJ1-2; 7 positions agree with TRBD1. The CDR3 consists of 16 residues. Germline CDR1 and CDR2: PRHDT and FYEKMQ (reference sequence). Germline trimming cut 5 bases from V and 5 bases from J; bases unmatched to any gene: 14. CDR3 amino acids: CASSEGTALPDYGYTF. CDR3 DNA: TGTGCCAGCAGCGAAGGGACAGCCCTTCCCGATTATGGCTACACCTTC.